The next 16 T cell receptor beta chains were all read from a single sample in a study of blood T cell repertoires in COVID-19. TCRdb's table, derived via immunoSEQ multiplex PCR, lists solely in-frame clones and lacks some. The sample holds 250,000 to 400,000 clones; about nine tenths are singletons and the top ten take approximately 1.6%. The sequenced sample was peripheral blood. The receptors were gathered from a woman aged 25-40 years with COVID-19, enrolled during active disease.

V usage is TRBV7-9 and J usage is TRBJ2-3; maybe TRBD2 (5 bases). The CDR3 loop spans 14 amino acids. From germline, CDR1 is SEHNR and CDR2 FQNEAQ (reference sequence). V lost 8 bases and J 0 bases, leaving 12 bases between the germline ends. The CDR3 DNA is TGTGCCAGCGATGGCGGACTTAGCACAGATACGCAGTATTTT. It encodes CASDGGLSTDTQYF.

The chain recombines TRBV4-3 with TRBJ1-4, with D possibly matching TRBD1 (5 bases). The CDR3 length is 15 residues. V lost 0 bases and J lost 5, with 10 bases in between. Germline V gene lookup returns CDR1 LGHNA and CDR2 YSLEER. The CDR3 sequence is CASSQDGARNEKLFF. DNA for the CDR3: TGCGCCAGCAGCCAAGATGGGGCCCGAAATGAAAAACTGTTTTTT.

The rearrangement links TRBV7-2 to TRBJ1-5, with D perhaps TRBD1 (6 bases). The length of the CDR3 is 16 residues. The germline CDR1 and CDR2 sequences are SGHTA and FQGNSA. Trimming pared 5 bases from V and 0 bases from J, leaving 14 bases between. The CDR3 protein is CASSAQQGYSNQPQHF. The CDR3 bases are TGTGCCAGCAGCGCACAGCAGGGGTATAGCAATCAGCCCCAGCATTTT.

The genes are TRBV2 and TRBJ1-5; 7 nucleotides align to TRBD1. CDR3 size: 14 residues. Germline V gene sequence: CDR1 SNHLY, CDR2 FYNNEI. V lost 5 bases and J lost 6; bases outside the gene matches: 7. Here the CDR3 reads CASSWGTEPQPQHF. In DNA, the CDR3 is TGTGCCAGCAGTTGGGGGACAGAGCCTCAGCCCCAGCATTTT.

The chain combines TRBV18 with TRBJ1-1; 9 bases are a match to TRBD1. The CDR3 runs 14 residues. The junction had 3 bases not matched to a gene; V was cut back by 2 bases and J by 5 bases. From germline, CDR1 is KGHSH and CDR2 LQKENI. CDR3 loop: CASSPGTGRTEAFF. The CDR3 bases are TGTGCCAGCTCACCAGGGACAGGGCGAACTGAAGCTTTCTTT. Drawing the rest from reference TRBV18 and TRBJ1-1, the complete variable domain is NAGVMQNPRHLVRRRGQEARLRCSPMKGHSHVYWYRQLPEEGLKFMVYLQKENIIDESGMPKERFSAEFPKEGPSILRIQQVVRGDSAAYFCASSPGTGRTEAFFGQGTRLTVV.

The rearrangement uses TRBV6-6 and TRBJ2-2; the D is unclear. Germline V gene lookup returns CDR1 MNHNY and CDR2 SVGAGI (reference sequence). The CDR3 has 13 residues. V was clipped by 0 bases and J by 7 bases, with 6 bases between them. The chain's CDR3 is CASSYSSVGELFF. The CDR3 DNA reads TGTGCCAGCAGTTACTCGTCCGTCGGGGAGCTGTTTTTT.

CDR3 sequence reads: CASSLQGHFNQPQHF. The CDR3 DNA is TGTGCCAGCAGCTTGCAGGGGCACTTCAATCAGCCCCAGCATTTT. This chain links TRBV5-6 with TRBJ1-5; D may be TRBD1 (6 bases). Trimming left V 1 base short and J 3 bases short, with 11 bases between. The CDR3 spans 15 residues. Looked up from germline, CDR1 is SGHDT and CDR2 is YYEEEE.

The V and J genes are TRBV5-4 and TRBJ2-1; D is perhaps TRBD1 (5 bases). CDR3 length equals 12 residues. The ends were cut back, 2 bases at V and 10 bases at J, with 10 bases in the middle. CDR1 and CDR2 (germline): SGHNT, YYREEE (reference sequence). The CDR3 spells CASSLPTEEQFF. CDR3 bases: TGTGCCAGCAGCTTACCGACAGAAGAGCAGTTCTTC. Combining the CDR3 with reference TRBV5-4 and TRBJ2-1 gives the whole variable domain ETGVTQSPTHLIKTRGQQVTLRCSSQSGHNTVSWYQQALGQGPQFIFQYYREEENGRGNFPPRFSGLQFPNYSSELNVNALELDDSALYLCASSLPTEEQFFGPGTRLTVL.

This chain connects TRBV6-5 to TRBJ1-3; D possibly corresponds to TRBD1 (5 bases). CDR1 MNHEY and CDR2 SVGAGI come from the germline V gene. V lost 6 bases to trimming and J lost 0 bases, with 12 bases between them. The CDR3 covers 15 residues. CDR3 residues: CASRRQRNSGNTIYF. The CDR3 DNA is TGTGCCAGCAGAAGACAGAGGAACTCTGGAAACACCATATATTTT.

The chain links TRBV9 to TRBJ1-3; TRBD1 matches 10 bases. Losses at the gene ends were 5 bases for V and 2 bases for J; bases not matched to a gene: 1. The CDR3 runs 14 residues. CDR1 and CDR2 (germline): SGDLS, YYNGEE. CDR3 nucleotides: TGTGCCAGCAGTGGACAGGGGGCTGGAAACACCATATATTTT. This encodes CASSGQGAGNTIYF.

With regard to this clone: One junction end does not reproduce the germline sequence, and a read error may be involved. V gene TRBV4-2 combines with J gene TRBJ1-1, with 9 bases fitting TRBD1. This CDR3 region has 17 residues. Per germline, CDR1 LGHNA and CDR2 YNFKEQ. CDR3 sequence: CASSQLKGARTGERVVF. The CDR3 region has the DNA TGTGCCAGCAGCCAACTTAAAGGGGCTAGGACAGGGGAAAGGGTGGTCTTT.

This chain joins TRBV27 and TRBJ1-6, with a weak D call TRBD1 (6 bases). Germline V lookup: CDR1 MNHEY, CDR2 SMNVEV (reference sequence). The CDR3 length is 14 residues. Trimming shortened V by 7 bases and J by 3 bases, and 10 bases separated the two germline ends. Written as DNA, the CDR3 is TGTGCCAGCACACCGGGACACTATAATTCACCCCTCCACTTT. It specifies CASTPGHYNSPLHF.

This chain uses TRBV19 with TRBJ1-1, with D unclear. V was trimmed by 1 base and J by 5 bases, leaving 14 bases between them. The CDR3 has 15 amino acids. Germline CDR1 is LNHDA and CDR2 is SQIVND (reference sequence). In DNA, the CDR3 is TGTGCCAGTAGTATAGGAGGGCCCCTAAGGACTGAAGCTTTCTTT. The encoded protein is CASSIGGPLRTEAFF.

This chain connects TRBV10-3 to TRBJ1-5; no clear D. The CDR3 sequence is 15 residues long. Germline V gene sequence: CDR1 ENHRY, CDR2 SYGVKD. Trimming cost V 3 bases and J 5 bases, with 14 bases left between them. The CDR3 bases are TGTGCCATCAGTGATCAAGCCGACGGGGATCAGCCCCAGCATTTT. This gives the protein CAISDQADGDQPQHF.

The rearrangement uses TRBV19 and TRBJ1-6, with TRBD1 identical over 7 bases. With 8 bases clipped from V and 5 bases from J, the junction kept 6 bases outside the gene matches. This CDR3 spans 14 amino acids. Germline CDR1 and CDR2: LNHDA and SQIVND (reference sequence). In DNA form, the CDR3 reads TGTGCCAGTGGGAAACAGGGGAATAATTCACCCCTCCACTTT. Translated, it gives CASGKQGNNSPLHF.

The rearrangement uses TRBV25-1 and TRBJ2-4; the match to TRBD1 covers 11 bases. The CDR3 contains 17 residues. Per germline, CDR1 MGHDK and CDR2 SYGVNS. Trimming removed 2 bases from V and 2 bases from J; junction bases left unmatched: 5. Here the CDR3 reads CASSEAGTGGPKNIQYF. As DNA, the CDR3 is TGTGCCAGCAGTGAAGCGGGGACAGGGGGACCCAAAAACATTCAGTACTTC.